This record looks at one T cell receptor beta chain sequence and its context. The data were taken from a study of blood T cell repertoires in COVID-19. Study background: From the United States, Italy and Spain came samples of acute and convalescent COVID-19. PBMCs, B-cell-depleted T cells, or T cells were the source of the cDNA or gDNA that made up the material.

Trimming left V 2 bases short and J 0 bases short, with 13 bases between. CDR1 MNHNY and CDR2 SVGAGI come from the germline V gene (reference sequence). The CDR3 loop spans 16 amino acids. In the original analysis: Using reference gene primer amplification, nucleated cell counts were estimated. Measured with immunoSEQ multiplex PCR; TCRdb has only the in-frame clones, and not every one. V and J calls and clone size are given by that table; D and trimming were obtained from the DNA. The table shows 50,000 to 75,000 clones, with about 90% occurring only once. The V and J genes are TRBV6-6 and TRBJ1-2, with no clear D. This clonotype originated in a man aged 80 or over in a cohort sampled during active COVID-19. The specimen sequenced was peripheral blood. CDR3 protein: CASSYPVGRANYGYTF. The CDR3 DNA follows: TGTGCCAGCAGTTACCCGGTGGGGAGAGCTAACTATGGCTACACCTTC.